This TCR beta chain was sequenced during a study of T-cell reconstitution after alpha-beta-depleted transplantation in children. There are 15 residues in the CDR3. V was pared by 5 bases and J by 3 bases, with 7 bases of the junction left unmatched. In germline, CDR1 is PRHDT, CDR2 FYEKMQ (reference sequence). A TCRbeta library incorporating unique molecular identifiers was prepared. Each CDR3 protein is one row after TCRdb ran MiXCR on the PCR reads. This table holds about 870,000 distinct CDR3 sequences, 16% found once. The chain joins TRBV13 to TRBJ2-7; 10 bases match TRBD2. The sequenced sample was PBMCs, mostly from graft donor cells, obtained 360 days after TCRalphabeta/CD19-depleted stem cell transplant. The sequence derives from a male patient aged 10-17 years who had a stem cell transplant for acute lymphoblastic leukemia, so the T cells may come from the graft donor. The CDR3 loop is CASSLELAGHYEQYF. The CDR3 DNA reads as TGTGCCAGCAGCCTCGAACTAGCGGGGCACTACGAGCAGTACTTC.